The T cell receptor (beta chain) described here comes from a study of shared clonotypes between healthy human individuals. For the study at large: Each donor had three CD4 naive, three CD4 memory, two CD8 naive and one CD8 memory plate. Study-level results: Non-shared clonotypes showed lower generation probabilities than clonotypes common to all four donors. Naive CD4 clonotypes were shared across a few donors at about 5%.

Worth noting for this clone: Antigen unknown.

All donors were Caucasian adults living in Nashville, Tennessee. CDR1 KGHSH and CDR2 LQKENI come from the germline V gene. V was clipped by 2 bases and J by 3 bases, with 16 bases between them. The CDR3 extends over 16 amino acids. Using immunoSEQ multiplex PCR, the repertoire was profiled, and TCRdb retains in-frame clones only, with some absent. The table lists roughly 530,000 clones, 90% to 97% of them singletons. The specimen sequenced was naive CD4+ T cells sorted from blood. Specified subset: CD45RA+ positively selected. The genes are TRBV18 and TRBJ1-1; D gene unclear. This TCR was recovered from a woman aged 30 to 39 in good health. The CDR3 DNA reads TGTGCCAGCTCACCAGCTTCGGGCAGACTCCACACTGAAGCTTTCTTT. This encodes CASSPASGRLHTEAFF.